The text below deals with one TCR beta chain. Its specificity is not known. Sampled while nominally healthy, donors likely had unrecorded immune exposures. The PCR used 60 Vbeta and 13 Jbeta primers. Assay: immunoSEQ multiplex PCR; the TCRdb copy retains only in-frame clones and omits some. The sample comprises roughly 140,000 clones, around 79% of which are singletons, and 6% to 6.5% rests with the top ten. This record belongs to a study of cytomegalovirus exposure and HLA in healthy donors. Per germline, CDR1 SGHAT and CDR2 FQNNGV. J was trimmed by 2 bases and V by 5 bases; bases with no gene match: 3. This CDR3 region has 13 residues. Study results and limitations: A later analysis found common viral pathogens apparently linked to several of the most significant clusters. The study labeled around 160 TCR beta chains cytomegalovirus-associated. Analyses of presence and absence presupposed an approximately uniform sequencing depth across donors.

The sequenced sample was PBMCs. The chain links TRBV11-2 to TRBJ2-7; 7 bases align to TRBD1. The sequence derives from a man between 45 and 60 years old in good health and CMV-seropositive. The CDR3 nucleotides read TGTGCCAGCAGCAGGACAGGACCCTACGAGCAGTACTTC. This encodes CASSRTGPYEQYF.